A single sample is the source of the 21 T cell receptor beta chains below, sequenced in a study of regulatory T cells in long-lasting Graves disease. The authors built TCR beta libraries using iRepertoire HTBI primers and Arm-PCR of CDR3 regions. MiXCR, applied by TCRdb to the multiplex PCR reads, yields one record per CDR3 protein. The repertoire holds about 520,000 distinct CDR3 sequences, with about 12% as singletons. Time point meaning: newly diagnosed GD, antithyroid drugs for less than 3 months. PBMC-derived RNA was used for the TCR library. The same data also went into a second study, on T cells in Graves' hyperthyroidism and ophthalmopathy.

The sequenced sample was peripheral blood mononuclear cells (PBMCs), obtained at new diagnosis, from a patient treated with antithyroid drugs. The receptors were sampled from a woman aged 30 to 39 with Graves disease.

This clonotype was picked up a small number of times. The chain combines TRBV5-1 with TRBJ2-2, with 7 positions matching TRBD2. The CDR3 covers 15 residues. The V gene end was trimmed by 0 bases and the J gene end by 5 bases; junction bases not matched to a gene: 4. Germline V lookup: CDR1 SGHRS, CDR2 YFSETQ. The CDR3 nucleotides read TGCGCCAGCAGCTTGGGGCGGGAGAGGACCGGGGAGCTGTTTTTT. Encoded protein: CASSLGRERTGELFF. Based on the CDR3 plus reference TRBV5-1 and TRBJ2-2, the full variable domain is KAGVTQTPRYLIKTRGQQVTLSCSPISGHRSVSWYQQTPGQGLQFLFEYFSETQRNKGNFPGRFSGRQFSNSRSEMNVSTLELGDSALYLCASSLGRERTGELFFGEGSRLTVL.

This clonotype was seen at least ten times. V usage is TRBV7-3 and J usage is TRBJ2-3; D gene unclear. CDR1 is SGHTA, CDR2 FQGTGA, per germline. The CDR3 has 13 residues. Trimming pared 3 bases from V and 1 base from J, leaving 5 bases between. The CDR3 protein is CASSFGGTDTQYF. DNA for the CDR3: TGTGCCAGCAGCTTTGGCGGCACAGATACGCAGTATTTT.

There are a few counts of this clonotype. The chain couples TRBV2 to TRBJ2-7, with D possibly being TRBD2 (6 bases). The CDR3 has 14 residues. Germline CDR1 reads SNHLY; CDR2 reads FYNNEI. V lost 5 bases and J 0 bases, leaving 11 bases between the germline ends. CDR3 bases: TGTGCCAGCAGTCGACGGGAGTCCTCCTACGAGCAGTACTTC. Protein product: CASSRRESSYEQYF.

There are many counts of this clonotype. The chain carries TRBV11-2 and TRBJ2-2; 9 bases match TRBD2. This CDR3 has 17 amino acids. The V and J ends lost 1 base and 1 base, in that order; junction bases with no gene match: 4. CDR1 is SGHAT and CDR2 is FQNNGV in the germline V gene. The CDR3 loop is CASSLGGLAENTGELFF. The CDR3 nucleotides are TGTGCCAGCAGCTTAGGGGGACTAGCAGAGAACACCGGGGAGCTGTTTTTT.

CDR3 amino acids: CASSYETSGRAYNEQFF. CDR3 DNA sequence: TGTGCCAGCAGTTACGAAACTAGCGGGAGGGCTTACAATGAGCAGTTCTTC. The gene calls are TRBV6-5 and TRBJ2-1; 13 nucleotides line up with TRBD2. V lost 2 bases to trimming and J lost 4 bases; unmatched junction nucleotides: 5. The germline CDR1 and CDR2 sequences are MNHEY and SVGAGI. The CDR3 spans 17 residues.

The chain combines TRBV28 with TRBJ2-5, with a tentative D call TRBD1 (6 bases). Germline lookup yields CDR1 MDHEN and CDR2 SYDVKM. V was shortened by 3 bases and J by 3 bases, with 14 bases between the two germline ends. The CDR3 is made up of 15 amino acids. This CDR3 reads CASSLGAERKETQYF. CDR3 coding DNA: TGTGCCAGCAGTTTGGGGGCTGAGAGGAAAGAGACCCAGTACTTC.

This clonotype was found many times. The rearrangement joins TRBV20-1 to TRBJ1-6; 8 bases match TRBD1. After removal of 0 bases from V and 7 bases from J, the junction contained 2 bases not matched to a gene. CDR1 is DFQATT and CDR2 is SNEGSKA in the germline V gene (reference sequence). CDR3 size: 14 residues. The CDR3 is CSARDGQGNSPLHF. The DNA of the CDR3 is TGCAGTGCTAGAGATGGACAGGGCAATTCACCCCTCCACTTT.

This clonotype appeared many times. V usage is TRBV5-1 and J usage is TRBJ2-1; a possible D gene is TRBD1 (5 bases). The J call may be wrong; the DNA end is better matched by TRBJ2-5. Germline-derived CDR1 and CDR2 are SGHRS and YFSETQ. This CDR3 has 14 residues. The CDR3: CASSLDPGRQTQYF. The CDR3 DNA sequence: TGCGCCAGCAGCTTGGACCCAGGGCGGCAGACCCAGTACTTC.

This clonotype was recorded many times. The chain employs TRBV24-1 and TRBJ2-5; D not resolved. Germline V gene lookup returns CDR1 KGHDR and CDR2 SFDVKD. The CDR3 runs to 15 residues. V was shortened by 4 bases and J by 5 bases, with 16 bases between the two germline ends. CDR3 in DNA: TGTGCCACCAGTGAGGCCCACCCCGAGGCGGAGACCCAGTACTTC. Translated: CATSEAHPEAETQYF.

This sequence joins TRBV19 and TRBJ1-5, with D maybe TRBD1 (5 bases). Germline V gene sequence: CDR1 LNHDA, CDR2 SQIVND (reference sequence). CDR3 length: 16 amino acids. Trimming cost V 7 bases and J 0 bases, with 16 bases left between them. The CDR3 nucleotides are TGTGCCAGTAAGTCCCAGGGACTCAATAGCAATCAGCCCCAGCATTTT. This translates into CASKSQGLNSNQPQHF.

This clonotype was observed at least ten times. The rearrangement uses TRBV6-1 and TRBJ2-5; 16 bases align to TRBD2. CDR3 length: 18 residues. The germline CDR1 and CDR2 sequences are MNHNS and SASEGT. J lost 5 bases, V lost 6 bases, and 12 bases had no gene match. The CDR3 loop is CASSSGTSGRALGETQYF. The CDR3 coding sequence is TGTGCCAGCAGCTCCGGGACTAGCGGGAGGGCCCTTGGTGAGACCCAGTACTTC.

This rearrangement joins TRBV27 to TRBJ1-5, with TRBD1 matching 10 bases. Germline V lookup: CDR1 MNHEY, CDR2 SMNVEV (reference sequence). The CDR3 spans 14 residues. Germline trimming cut 7 bases from V and 7 bases from J; bases unmatched to any gene: 7. The CDR3 DNA reads TGTGCCAGCATGCGGACAGGGGGAGGACAGCCCCAGCATTTT. It translates to CASMRTGGGQPQHF.

V usage is TRBV20-1 and J usage is TRBJ2-7, with TRBD2 matching over 7 bases. The CDR3 contains 12 residues. CDR1 is DFQATT, CDR2 SNEGSKA, per germline (reference sequence). Losses at the gene ends were 5 bases for V and 3 bases for J; bases not matched to a gene: 4. The CDR3 here is CSARDYNYEQYF. Written as DNA, the CDR3 is TGCAGTGCTCGGGACTACAACTACGAGCAGTACTTC.

A remark on this clonotype: With only one base between it and a far larger clone, this is likely a read error. The V call is TRBV7-2, the J call TRBJ1-1; D not certain. The CDR3 has 17 amino acids. The germline gives CDR1 SGHTA, CDR2 FQGNSA. Written as DNA, the CDR3 is TGTGCCGGCAGTTTATTATCCGACTGGGCTCAGAACACTGAAGCTTTCTTT. It translates to CAGSLLSDWAQNTEAFF.

V gene TRBV2 combines with J gene TRBJ1-2; D uncertain. Trimming removed 5 bases from V and 4 bases from J, with 14 bases in between. The germline V gene has CDR1 SNHLY and CDR2 FYNNEI. The CDR3 sequence is 14 residues long. The chain's CDR3 is CASSYFPWIYGYTF. As DNA, the CDR3 is TGTGCCAGCAGTTATTTCCCATGGATCTATGGCTACACCTTC. Complete variable domain (other parts from reference TRBV2 and TRBJ1-2): EPEVTQTPSHQVTQMGQEVILRCVPISNHLYFYWYRQILGQKVEFLVSFYNNEISEKSEIFDDQFSVERPDGSNFTLKIRSTKLEDSAMYFCASSYFPWIYGYTFGSGTRLTVV.

This clonotype has ten or more counts. This sequence joins TRBV11-3 and TRBJ2-2, with D uncertain. Germline values: CDR1 SGHNT, CDR2 YENEEA. This CDR3 comprises 14 residues. Trimming took off 5 bases at V and 3 bases at J, with 10 bases between the two ends. In DNA form, the CDR3 reads TGTGCCAGCAGCCCCCTGGCGGACACCGGGGAGCTGTTTTTT. This gives the protein CASSPLADTGELFF.

This clonotype has a handful of counts. This chain uses TRBV12-3 or TRBV12-4 with TRBJ1-2; D is unclear. The CDR3 runs 16 residues. V was pared by 3 bases and J by 5 bases, with 19 bases between. CDR3 bases: TGTGCCAGCAGTTTGTTGGGTAGGGTCCGTGAGTATGGCTACACCTTC. It encodes CASSLLGRVREYGYTF.

The chain links TRBV20-1 to TRBJ2-7, with D perhaps TRBD1 (5 bases). Per the germline V gene, CDR1 is DFQATT and CDR2 is SNEGSKA (reference sequence). V lost 2 bases, J lost 4 bases, and 18 bases lay in between. This CDR3 region has 15 residues. CDR3 coding DNA: TGCAGTGCTAGAATCCCTAAGGGGATGTGGTACGAGCAGTACTTC. Residues: CSARIPKGMWYEQYF.

This clonotype occurred a few times. This chain uses TRBV20-1 with TRBJ2-1; 7 positions agree with TRBD2. The CDR3 has 16 residues. In germline, CDR1 is DFQATT, CDR2 SNEGSKA (reference sequence). Germline trimming cut 0 bases from V and 7 bases from J; bases unmatched to any gene: 12. As DNA, the CDR3 is TGCAGTGCTAGAGATTGGGGAAGCGGGATGGGGAATGAGCAGTTCTTC. This sequence encodes CSARDWGSGMGNEQFF.

The chain is built from TRBV4-3 and TRBJ2-1; no reliable D call. V lost 0 bases to trimming and J lost 3 bases, with 6 bases between them. The CDR3 is 14 amino acids. Looked up from germline, CDR1 is LGHNA and CDR2 is YSLEER. The CDR3 spells CASSQDELYNEQFF. Here the CDR3 DNA reads TGCGCCAGCAGCCAAGATGAACTCTACAATGAGCAGTTCTTC.

This clonotype was observed many times. The chain combines TRBV7-6 with TRBJ1-3; D not certain. This CDR3 contains 15 residues. The V end was cut by 5 bases, the J end by 4 bases, with 15 bases between. Germline CDR1 is SGHVS and CDR2 is FNYEAQ. CDR3 region: CASSPPGSRGNTIYF. DNA of the CDR3: TGTGCCAGCAGCCCTCCGGGAAGCAGAGGAAACACCATATATTTT.